These 18 T cell receptor beta chains were all obtained from the same sample, sequenced in a study of shared clonotypes between healthy human individuals. This table comes from immunoSEQ multiplex PCR, and its TCRdb copy is limited to in-frame clones, with some not included. Among approximately 640,000 clones, about two thirds were seen once, and the ten largest hold 1.8%. Specimen: memory CD4+ T cells sorted from blood. Stated subset: CD45RA-negative fraction. The receptor source for this set is a woman in her twenties or thirties in good health.

V usage is TRBV5-1 and J usage is TRBJ2-2, with 11 bases fitting TRBD1. The V gene's germline CDR1 is SGHRS and CDR2 YFSETQ. V was pared by 4 bases and J by 2 bases, with 4 bases of the junction left unmatched. This CDR3 contains 16 residues. In DNA form, the CDR3 reads TGCGCCAGCAGCATAGGACAGGGGGCAAACACCGGGGAGCTGTTTTTT. Translating gives CASSIGQGANTGELFF.

The CDR3, as DNA: TGTGCCAGCAGTGGGGTTAGCTATGGCTACACCTTC. Its protein product is CASSGVSYGYTF. The rearrangement links TRBV6-1 to TRBJ1-2; no reliable D call. V shed 4 bases and J shed 4 bases, with 7 bases lying between them. Germline assignment: CDR1 MNHNS and CDR2 SASEGT. CDR3 length: 12 amino acids.

This chain joins TRBV7-8 and TRBJ1-3; D is undetermined. V lost 5 bases, J lost 0 bases, and 17 bases lay in between. Germline values: CDR1 SGHVS, CDR2 FQNEAQ. The CDR3 length is 17 residues. CDR3 region: CASSPSGLTHSGNTIYF. The CDR3 DNA follows: TGTGCCAGCAGCCCATCCGGACTCACGCACTCTGGAAACACCATATATTTT.

This clone was picked up a small number of times. This chain uses TRBV14 with TRBJ2-1; D is perhaps TRBD2 (5 bases). The CDR3 runs 13 residues. Trimming removed 5 bases from V and 8 bases from J, with 13 bases in between. Germline CDR1 reads SGHDN; CDR2 reads FVKESK. CDR3 coding DNA: TGTGCCAGCAGCTTGACCCGCGGGTATGAGCAGTTCTTC. This translates into CASSLTRGYEQFF.

The chain uses TRBV18 and TRBJ2-5; 14 nucleotides agree with TRBD2. Unmatched junction bases numbered 1, after V lost 3 bases and J lost 4 bases. There are 15 residues in the CDR3. The V gene's germline CDR1 is KGHSH and CDR2 LQKENI. CDR3 bases: TGTGCCAGCTCACCCGGACTAGCGGGAGGAGAGACCCAGTACTTC. It encodes CASSPGLAGGETQYF.

The chain recombines TRBV18 with TRBJ1-2; D might be TRBD1 (5 bases). The ends were cut back, 5 bases at V and 4 bases at J, with 17 bases in the middle. Germline assignment: CDR1 KGHSH and CDR2 LQKENI. The CDR3 extends over 15 amino acids. The CDR3 is CASSASSGSFYGYTF. The CDR3 DNA reads as TGTGCCAGCTCAGCTTCTTCAGGGTCATTCTATGGCTACACCTTC.

This chain links TRBV7-2 with TRBJ2-7; D is uncertain. The germline V gene encodes CDR1 SGHTA and CDR2 FQGNSA. Trimming cost V 5 bases and J 0 bases, with 11 bases left between them. This CDR3 has 14 residues. CDR3 sequence: CASSPSLSSYEQYF. The CDR3 bases are TGTGCCAGCAGCCCTTCCCTCAGCTCCTACGAGCAGTACTTC.

The V call is TRBV5-1, the J call TRBJ1-2; no reliable D call. Germline assignment: CDR1 SGHRS and CDR2 YFSETQ. The CDR3 is 15 residues long. Between the trimmed V and J ends, which lost 1 base and 2 bases, there was a span of 12 bases. The CDR3 coding sequence is TGCGCCAGCAGCTTGATGGAGGGATCGAACTATGGCTACACCTTC. Translated, it gives CASSLMEGSNYGYTF.

This chain joins TRBV6-5 and TRBJ1-1; D possibly corresponds to TRBD1 (5 bases). Trimming took off 4 bases at V and 1 base at J, with 7 bases between the two ends. The CDR3 sequence is 13 residues long. The germline gives CDR1 MNHEY, CDR2 SVGAGI. The CDR3 protein is CASSSGRNTEAFF. CDR3 in DNA: TGTGCCAGCAGTTCGGGGCGGAACACTGAAGCTTTCTTT.

The chain joins TRBV28 to TRBJ2-2, with no clear D. The CDR3 is 14 residues long. Between the trimmed V and J ends, which lost 5 bases and 0 bases, there was a span of 7 bases. Germline CDR1 MDHEN, CDR2 SYDVKM. The CDR3 region is CASSRSTNTGELFF. The CDR3 DNA reads TGTGCCAGCAGTAGAAGTACGAACACCGGGGAGCTGTTTTTT.

V is TRBV19 and J is TRBJ1-5, with 8 bases that match TRBD1. The CDR3 is 14 amino acids. Germline assignment: CDR1 LNHDA and CDR2 SQIVND (reference sequence). Trimming cost V 7 bases and J 7 bases; bases outside gene matches: 9. CDR3 sequence reads: CASTQQGVKQPQHF. The CDR3 nucleotides read TGTGCCAGTACTCAACAGGGGGTTAAGCAGCCCCAGCATTTT. Supplemented by reference TRBV19 and TRBJ1-5, the full variable domain reads DGGITQSPKYLFRKEGQNVTLSCEQNLNHDAMYWYRQDPGQGLRLIYYSQIVNDFQKGDIAEGYSVSREKKESFPLTVTSAQKNPTAFYLCASTQQGVKQPQHFGDGTRLSIL.

The chain combines TRBV2 with TRBJ2-3, with D uncertain. The CDR3 contains 14 residues. Germline loops: CDR1 SNHLY, CDR2 FYNNEI. Trimming removed 6 bases at V and 2 bases at J, with 12 bases between. The CDR3 loop is CASSPGPATDTQYF. The CDR3 DNA reads as TGTGCCAGCAGCCCAGGACCAGCCACAGATACGCAGTATTTT.

The chain combines TRBV6-5 with TRBJ2-1; TRBD2 agrees at 13 bases. Germline CDR1 reads MNHEY; CDR2 reads SVGAGI. V shed 4 bases and J 10 bases; nucleotides not matched to a gene: 10. The CDR3 consists of 16 residues. The CDR3 coding sequence is TGTGCCAGCAGTTCCACCGGACTAGCGGGAGTCGGGGAGCAGTTCTTC. This codes for CASSSTGLAGVGEQFF.

This clone was observed a few times. This sequence joins TRBV29-1 and TRBJ2-1; the D gene is possibly TRBD2 (6 bases). Germline V gene lookup returns CDR1 SQVTM and CDR2 ANQGSEA. Trimming took 6 bases from V and 3 from J, leaving 18 bases between them. This CDR3 has 15 amino acids. The CDR3 is CSVVGGTGIYNEQFF. The CDR3 DNA sequence: TGCAGCGTCGTGGGTGGGACTGGGATCTACAATGAGCAGTTCTTC.

The CDR3 region is CASSLGLARNEQFF. CDR3 DNA sequence: TGTGCCAGCAGCTTGGGACTAGCGAGGAATGAGCAGTTCTTC. This chain uses TRBV7-6 with TRBJ2-1; 10 bases are a match to TRBD2. The CDR3 runs 14 residues. Germline V gene sequence: CDR1 SGHVS, CDR2 FNYEAQ. Trimming removed 3 bases from V and 7 bases from J; junction bases left unmatched: 3.

The J gene is TRBJ2-5, the V gene TRBV28; D perhaps matches TRBD2 (5 bases). CDR1 is MDHEN and CDR2 is SYDVKM in the germline V gene. V was clipped by 6 bases and J by 6 bases, with 17 bases between them. This CDR3 comprises 14 residues. Here the CDR3 reads CASRVRPEGQTQYF. As DNA, the CDR3 is TGTGCCAGCAGGGTGAGACCCGAGGGTCAGACCCAGTACTTC.

The genes are TRBV21-1 and TRBJ2-7. TRBV21-1 is labeled a pseudogene. The CDR3 has 16 amino acids. CDR3 DNA: TGTGCCAGCAGCAAAGCCGACGACCCGAGCTCCTACGAGCAGTACTTC. This gives the protein CASSKADDPSSYEQYF.

The V and J genes are TRBV2 and TRBJ2-7; the match to TRBD1 covers 10 bases. Germline lookup yields CDR1 SNHLY and CDR2 FYNNEI. V gave up 4 bases and J gave up 5 bases; unmatched junction bases: 5. This CDR3 region has 14 residues. The CDR3 sequence is CASSGGQGHHEQYF. CDR3 DNA: TGTGCCAGCAGTGGGGGACAGGGGCATCACGAGCAGTACTTC.